The sample holds many counts of the clone carrying this TCR beta chain. The antigen is undetermined. This entry is derived from a study of blood T cells in healthy people across ages. Study-level points and caveats: Per million T cells, TCR beta diversity dropped about linearly as age rose.

A sample-barcoded 5' primer and a J-beta primer mix were used in a second PCR of about 7 to 11 cycles. TCRdb used MiXCR to reprocess the 5' RACE reads, holding one entry per CDR3 protein. The sample lists under 750,000 distinct CDR3 sequences, under 55% occurring once. The source of this sequence is a man at least 80 years old in good health. Sequencing was performed on blood.

CDR3 amino acids: CASSQDRQGPQYF. The DNA of the CDR3 is TGCGCCAGCAGCCAAGATCGGCAGGGTCCGCAGTATTTT. This chain links TRBV4-3 with TRBJ2-3, with TRBD1 as a possible D gene (5 bases). Trimming took off 0 bases at V and 10 bases at J, with 11 bases between the two ends. CDR3 size: 13 residues. Germline V CDR1 and CDR2: LGHNA, YSLEER.